These T cell receptor beta chains were read from a single sample in a study of cytomegalovirus exposure and HLA in healthy donors. Sequencing used immunoSEQ multiplex PCR; TCRdb keeps in-frame clones, though not all of them. Counted here are approximately 100,000 clones, around three quarters occurring once; the ten biggest clones make up around 4.4%. Input material: PBMCs. These receptors came from a man aged 35-49 years in good health and CMV-seronegative. The CDR3 runs from the conserved cysteine through the conserved F or W. A D gene is named only where the DNA matches it firmly. Clone size is given for some rows only: seen once, a few or many times, or a class if the clone is expanded.

j_call clone_size d_call v_call cdr3_aa cdr3_nt
TRBJ1-2 . . TRBV29-1 CSVDTGGGYTF TGCAGCGTTGATACCGGCGGCGGCTACACCTTC
TRBJ2-5 . . TRBV4-2 CASSQDTGGGGETQYF TGTGCCAGCAGCCAAGATACCGGAGGGGGAGGGGAGACCCAGTACTTC
TRBJ2-3 . TRBD2 TRBV7-9 CASSLPAGAQTLGNTQYF TGTGCCAGCAGCTTACCAGCGGGGGCGCAAACCCTCGGGAATACGCAGTATTTT
TRBJ2-1 . . TRBV18 CASSTITGTTHNEQFF TGTGCCAGCTCAACAATAACCGGGACAACGCACAATGAGCAGTTCTTC
TRBJ1-2 . . TRBV6-5 CASSYSTGINGYTF TGTGCCAGCAGTTACTCCACAGGGATTAATGGCTACACCTTC
TRBJ1-6 . TRBD1 TRBV19 CASSMEGARSPLHF TGTGCCAGTAGTATGGAGGGGGCGCGTTCACCCCTCCACTTT
TRBJ2-7 few . TRBV5-5 CASSLGSSSSYEQYF TGTGCCAGCAGCTTGGGAAGTTCTAGCTCCTACGAGCAGTACTTC
TRBJ1-6 . . TRBV5-1 CASSLDGVGPLHF TGCGCCAGCAGCTTGGACGGGGTGGGGCCCCTCCACTTT
TRBJ2-5 . . TRBV5-4 CASSLKSTGETQYF TGTGCCAGCAGCTTAAAAAGTACGGGAGAGACCCAGTACTTC
TRBJ2-3 . TRBD2 TRBV4-1 CASSQAGTSGGATDTQYF TGCGCCAGCAGCCAAGCCGGGACTAGCGGGGGGGCAACAGATACGCAGTATTTT
TRBJ2-5 . . TRBV21-1 CASSNRDGEETQYF TGTGCCAGCAGCAATCGGGATGGCGAGGAGACCCAGTACTTC
TRBJ2-7 once . TRBV21-1 CASQGQPRHEQYF TGTGCCAGCCAGGGGCAGCCGCGGCACGAGCAGTACTTC
TRBJ1-3 . . TRBV14 CASSPRGNTIYF TGTGCCAGCAGCCCTAGGGGAAACACCATATATTTT
TRBJ2-4 few . TRBV7-9 CASSLNRAGQNIQYF TGTGCCAGCAGCTTAAACCGGGCGGGGCAAAACATTCAGTACTTC
TRBJ1-6 . . TRBV30 CAWSISNSPLHF TGTGCCTGGAGTATCTCGAATTCACCCCTCCACTTT
TRBJ1-5 . . TRBV12-5 CASGLPDRSNQPQHF TGTGCTAGTGGTTTGCCGGACAGAAGCAATCAGCCCCAGCATTTT
TRBJ1-4 . . TRBV5-4 CASSLGLATNEKLFF TGTGCCAGCAGCTTGGGGCTTGCAACTAATGAAAAACTGTTTTTT
TRBJ2-5 . . TRBV6-1 CASSILEGTQYF TGTGCCAGCAGCATCCTAGAGGGGACCCAGTACTTC
TRBJ1-5 . . TRBV7-9 CSSSLRGGANNQPQHF TGTTCCAGCAGCTTACGGGGAGGGGCGAACAATCAGCCCCAGCATTTT
TRBJ1-5 . . TRBV9 CASSAGNGQPQHF TGTGCCAGCAGCGCAGGGAACGGTCAGCCCCAGCATTTT